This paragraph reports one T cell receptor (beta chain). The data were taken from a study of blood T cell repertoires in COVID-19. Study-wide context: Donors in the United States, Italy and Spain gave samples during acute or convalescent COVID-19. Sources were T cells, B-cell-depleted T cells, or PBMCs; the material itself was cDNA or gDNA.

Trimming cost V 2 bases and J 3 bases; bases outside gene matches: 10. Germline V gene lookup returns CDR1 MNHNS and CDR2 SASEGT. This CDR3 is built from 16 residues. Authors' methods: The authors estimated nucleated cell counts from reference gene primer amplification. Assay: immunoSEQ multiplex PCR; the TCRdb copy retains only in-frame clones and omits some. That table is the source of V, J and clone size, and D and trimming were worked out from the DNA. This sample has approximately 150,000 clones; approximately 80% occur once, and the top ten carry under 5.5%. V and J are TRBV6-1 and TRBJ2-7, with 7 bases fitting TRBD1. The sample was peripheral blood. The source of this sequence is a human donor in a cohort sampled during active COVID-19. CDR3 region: CASSESSWDSDYEQYF. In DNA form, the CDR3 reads TGTGCCAGCAGTGAAAGTTCCTGGGACAGTGACTACGAGCAGTACTTC.